This TCR beta chain was identified in a study of cytomegalovirus exposure and HLA in healthy donors. The PCR used 60 Vbeta and 13 Jbeta primers. TCRdb's table, derived via immunoSEQ multiplex PCR, lists solely in-frame clones and lacks some. The profile covers roughly 150,000 clones, with over 60% appearing a single time and roughly 0.7% taken by the ten largest. This CDR3 contains 15 residues. This TCR was sampled from a male donor in good health and CMV-seronegative. Material for sequencing was PBMCs. The genes are TRBV21-1 and TRBJ1-1; whether TRBD1, the table's D call, matches the DNA was not checked. TRBV21-1 represents a pseudogene. The CDR3 spells CASSITGGVNTEAFF. DNA of the CDR3: TGTGCCAGCAGCATTACAGGGGGCGTGAACACTGAAGCTTTCTTT.